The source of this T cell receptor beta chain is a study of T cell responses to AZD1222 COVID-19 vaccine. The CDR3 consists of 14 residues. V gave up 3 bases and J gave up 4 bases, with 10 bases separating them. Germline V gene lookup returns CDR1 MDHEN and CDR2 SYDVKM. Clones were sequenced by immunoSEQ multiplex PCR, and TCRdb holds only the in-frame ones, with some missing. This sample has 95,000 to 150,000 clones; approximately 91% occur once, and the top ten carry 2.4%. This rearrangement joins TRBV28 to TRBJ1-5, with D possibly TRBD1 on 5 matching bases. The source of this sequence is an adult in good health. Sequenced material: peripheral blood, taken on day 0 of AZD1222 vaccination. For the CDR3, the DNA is TGTGCCAGCAGTTTCTTGAGGGGTAATCAGCCCCAGCATTTT. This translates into CASSFLRGNQPQHF. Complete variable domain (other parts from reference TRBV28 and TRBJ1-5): DVKVTQSSRYLVKRTGEKVFLECVQDMDHENMFWYRQDPGLGLRLIYFSYDVKMKEKGDIPEGYSVSREKKERFSLILESASTNQTSMYLCASSFLRGNQPQHFGDGTRLSIL.